This TCR beta chain emerged from a study of vaccination and CD4 T cells after COVID-19. Study results and caveats: The median number of SARS-CoV-2-reactive clonotypes increased from roughly 21 to 40, a change that did not reach significance.

Specified treatment: approximately nine-day PBMC culture with coronavirus spike peptide pools or control peptides (ViraFEST assay). CD4+ T lymphocytes from the unexposed donor were collected before the COVID-19 pandemic (2011-2018). Sequencing of the DNA from cultured CD4+ T cells was carried out with the Oncomine TCR Beta short-read assay. Genomic DNA extraction was carried out from cultured CD4+ T cells. TCRdb reanalysed the PCR reads using MiXCR and keeps one entry per CDR3 protein. The sample includes thousands of distinct CDR3 sequences, about 28% of them seen just once. The V end lost 0 bases, the J end lost 4 bases, and 6 bases lay between the germline ends. This CDR3 is built from 14 residues. From germline, CDR1 is MNHEY and CDR2 SVGAGI. Turning to this clonotype: Antigen specificity is unknown.

The chain couples TRBV6-5 to TRBJ2-2, with unresolved D. This sequence was found in a human donor in good health. Sequenced sample: CD4+ T cells from blood, cultured in vitro. This CDR3 reads CASSYSGVTGELFF. CDR3 nucleotides: TGTGCCAGCAGTTACTCTGGGGTCACCGGGGAGCTGTTTTTT.